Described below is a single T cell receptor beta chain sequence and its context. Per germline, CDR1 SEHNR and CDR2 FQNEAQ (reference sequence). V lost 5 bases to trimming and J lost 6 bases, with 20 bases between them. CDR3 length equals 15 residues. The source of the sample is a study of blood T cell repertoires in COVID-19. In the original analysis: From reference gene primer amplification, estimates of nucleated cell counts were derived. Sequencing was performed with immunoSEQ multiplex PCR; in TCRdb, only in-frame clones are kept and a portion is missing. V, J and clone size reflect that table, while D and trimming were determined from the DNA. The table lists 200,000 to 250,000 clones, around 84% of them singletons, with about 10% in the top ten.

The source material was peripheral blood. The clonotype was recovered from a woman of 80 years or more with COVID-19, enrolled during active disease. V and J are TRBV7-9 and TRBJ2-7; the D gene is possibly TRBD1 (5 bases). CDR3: CASSTQAPGSGEQYF. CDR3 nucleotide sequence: TGTGCCAGCAGCACCCAAGCCCCAGGGTCTGGCGAGCAGTACTTC.